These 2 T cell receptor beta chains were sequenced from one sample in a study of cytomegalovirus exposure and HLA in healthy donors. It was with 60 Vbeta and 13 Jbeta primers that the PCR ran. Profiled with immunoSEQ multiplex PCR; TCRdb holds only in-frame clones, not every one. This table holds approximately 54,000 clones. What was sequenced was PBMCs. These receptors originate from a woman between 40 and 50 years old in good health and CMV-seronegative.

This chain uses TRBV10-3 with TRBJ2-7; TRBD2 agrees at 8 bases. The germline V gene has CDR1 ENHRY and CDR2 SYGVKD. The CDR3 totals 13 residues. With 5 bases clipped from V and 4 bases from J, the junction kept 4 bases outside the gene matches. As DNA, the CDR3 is TGTGCCATCAGTTTAGCGGGGAATTACGAGCAGTACTTC. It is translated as CAISLAGNYEQYF.

The CDR3 here is CASFQDTQSYEQYF. CDR3 in DNA: TGTGCCAGCTTCCAGGACACCCAATCCTACGAGCAGTACTTC. The J gene is TRBJ2-7, the V gene TRBV7-9, with a weak D call TRBD1 (5 bases). Between the trimmed V and J ends, which lost 8 bases and 1 base, there was a span of 15 bases. Germline V gene lookup returns CDR1 SEHNR and CDR2 FQNEAQ (reference sequence). The CDR3 has 14 amino acids. Based on the CDR3 plus reference TRBV7-9 and TRBJ2-7, the full variable domain is DTGVSQNPRHKITKRGQNVTFRCDPISEHNRLYWYRQTLGQGPEFLTYFQNEAQLEKSRLLSDRFSAERPKGSFSTLEIQRTEQGDSAMYLCASFQDTQSYEQYFGPGTRLTVT.